Below are 2 T cell receptor beta chains sequenced from a single sample in a study of blood T cell repertoires in COVID-19. The repertoire was sequenced with immunoSEQ multiplex PCR; TCRdb's copy has only in-frame clones and lacks some. The sample consists of roughly 80,000 clones, around 86% of them appearing once. The material sequenced was peripheral blood. The receptors were sampled from a human donor in a cohort sampled during active COVID-19.

V usage is TRBV5-1 and J usage is TRBJ2-3; perhaps TRBD1 as D (5 bases). CDR1 and CDR2 from the germline V gene are SGHRS and YFSETQ. Trimming removed 3 bases from V and 1 base from J, with 15 bases in between. The CDR3 extends over 16 amino acids. In nucleotides, the CDR3 is TGCGCCAGCAGCTCCGCGCGGTTAGGGGGCACAGATACGCAGTATTTT. Encoded protein: CASSSARLGGTDTQYF.

The chain joins TRBV11-2 to TRBJ2-1, with 8 bases matching TRBD2. Trimming cost V 5 bases and J 2 bases; bases outside gene matches: 17. CDR3 size: 19 residues. In germline, CDR1 is SGHAT, CDR2 FQNNGV. The CDR3 region is CASSPRGKRGTSTYNEQFF. DNA of the CDR3: TGTGCCAGCAGCCCCCGTGGAAAGCGGGGGACTTCCACCTACAATGAGCAGTTCTTC.